This T cell receptor beta chain derives from a study of blood T cell repertoires in COVID-19 (TCRdb year 2020). Background on the whole study: The collaborator samples originated in the United States, Italy and Spain and spanned the acute and convalescent phases of COVID-19. A freely available public database, intended as a resource for researchers studying the immune response to SARS-CoV-2, is where the repertoires were released. The material from the prospective study consisted of cDNA or gDNA derived from T cells, B-cell-depleted T cells, or PBMCs. Where available, HLA class I and class II types were taken from metadata supplied by the sample provider and were not determined by assay-based typing. Samples were obtained from the ongoing ImmuneRACE study (first 160 participants) and from 1,000 to 1,500 subjects provided by 6 global collaborators. Sample metadata almost always included a de-identified subject ID, COVID-19 status, age in years and sex. Deeply sampled blood TCRbeta repertoires from subjects exposed to, actively infected with, or recovered from COVID-19 were included in the dataset. The paper's findings and limits, for the study overall: Clinical and demographic metadata were provided uncurated, with the amount varying by source and participant.

The immunoSEQ Assay, a bias-controlled multiplex PCR, was used to amplify TCRbeta CDR3 regions from genomic DNA. In the authors' own workflow: The number of nucleated cells in each sample was estimated by amplification of reference gene primers within the assay. To quantify the absolute abundance of each unique TCRbeta CDR3 rearrangement, sequence reads were collapsed and filtered. For each sample, productive Simpson clonality was calculated as the square root of Simpson's diversity index over productive rearrangements. This immuneACCESS table, as held by TCRdb, lists in-frame sequences with V and J called but not all clones. Of the missing ones, under half trace to an unresolved V gene in checked studies; the others have no known cause. That table furnishes V, J and clone size, whereas the DNA furnished D and trimming. This sample has fewer than 200,000 clones in its table, and around 90% of those were observed once. The ten largest clones capture roughly 4.5% of the sample.

The germline V gene encodes CDR1 MNHEY and CDR2 SMNVEV (reference sequence). From its cysteine to its phenylalanine, the CDR3 spans 15 amino acids. Only CDR3 DNA is held: 45 bases, read in frame from base 1. V and J lose 1 base and 4 bases, and a span of 11 bases separates them. This clone was counted once. Its target antigen remains unknown. Within one base of it there is no much larger clone, and no base qualities were kept. In Seattle, one collaborating source enrolled patients while the infection was active and tracked those patients longitudinally over the course of disease. Whole blood was collected in K2EDTA tubes by collaborating institutions according to the institutions' own protocols. For TCRbeta analysis, collaborator samples were shipped as frozen whole blood, as isolated PBMCs, or as DNA extracted from either sample type.

Sequenced sample: peripheral blood. Recombination linked TRBV27 to TRBJ1-5; too little of a D gene remains to name it. This clonotype originated in a man aged 18 to 30 with COVID-19, enrolled during active disease. The DNA reads TGTGCCAGCAGTTTATTTGGCATATCGAATCAGCCCCAGCATTTT. Its protein reads: CASSLFGISNQPQHF.